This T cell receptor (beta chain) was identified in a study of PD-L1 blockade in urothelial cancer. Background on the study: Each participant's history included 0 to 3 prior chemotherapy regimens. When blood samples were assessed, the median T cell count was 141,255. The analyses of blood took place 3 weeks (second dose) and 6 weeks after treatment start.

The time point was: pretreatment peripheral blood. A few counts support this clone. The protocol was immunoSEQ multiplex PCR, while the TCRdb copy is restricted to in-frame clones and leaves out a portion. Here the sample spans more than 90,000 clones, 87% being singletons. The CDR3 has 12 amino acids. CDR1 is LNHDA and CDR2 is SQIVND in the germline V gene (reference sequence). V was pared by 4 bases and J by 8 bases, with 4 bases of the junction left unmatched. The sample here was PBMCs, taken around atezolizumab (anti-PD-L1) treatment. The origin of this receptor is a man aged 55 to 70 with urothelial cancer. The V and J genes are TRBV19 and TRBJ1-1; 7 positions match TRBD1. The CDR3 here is CASSRRTGEAFF. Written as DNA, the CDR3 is TGTGCCAGTAGTAGGAGGACAGGCGAAGCTTTCTTT. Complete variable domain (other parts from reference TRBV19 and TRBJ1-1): DGGITQSPKYLFRKEGQNVTLSCEQNLNHDAMYWYRQDPGQGLRLIYYSQIVNDFQKGDIAEGYSVSREKKESFPLTVTSAQKNPTAFYLCASSRRTGEAFFGQGTRLTVV.